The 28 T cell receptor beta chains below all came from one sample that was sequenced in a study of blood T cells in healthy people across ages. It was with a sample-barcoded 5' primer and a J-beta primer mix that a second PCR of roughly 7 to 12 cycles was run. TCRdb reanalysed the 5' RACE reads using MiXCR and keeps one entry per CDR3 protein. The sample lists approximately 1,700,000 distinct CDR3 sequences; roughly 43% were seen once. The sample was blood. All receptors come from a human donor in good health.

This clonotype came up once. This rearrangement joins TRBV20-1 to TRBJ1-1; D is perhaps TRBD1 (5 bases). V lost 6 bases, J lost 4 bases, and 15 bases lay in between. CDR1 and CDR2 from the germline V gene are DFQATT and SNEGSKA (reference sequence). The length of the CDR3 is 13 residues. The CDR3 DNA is TGCAGTGCACCCGAGGGGTTGGGCACTGAAGCTTTCTTT. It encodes CSAPEGLGTEAFF.

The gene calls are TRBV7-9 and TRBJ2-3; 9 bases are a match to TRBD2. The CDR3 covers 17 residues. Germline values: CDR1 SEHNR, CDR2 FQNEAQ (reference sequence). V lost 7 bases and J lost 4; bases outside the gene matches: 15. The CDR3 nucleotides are TGTGCCAGCACCCGGCCGGGAGCGGGGGGACCCTCAGATACGCAGTATTTT. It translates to CASTRPGAGGPSDTQYF.

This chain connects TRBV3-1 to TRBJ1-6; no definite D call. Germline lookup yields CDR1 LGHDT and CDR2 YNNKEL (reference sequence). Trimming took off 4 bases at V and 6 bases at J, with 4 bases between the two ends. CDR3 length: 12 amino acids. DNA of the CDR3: TGTGCCAGCAGCCCTCCTAATTCACCCCTCCACTTT. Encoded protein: CASSPPNSPLHF.

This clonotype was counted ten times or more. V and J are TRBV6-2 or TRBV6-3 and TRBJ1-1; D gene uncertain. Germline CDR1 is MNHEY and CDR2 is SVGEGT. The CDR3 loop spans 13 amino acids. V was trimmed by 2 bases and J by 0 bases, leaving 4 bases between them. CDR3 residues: CASSYTMNTEAFF. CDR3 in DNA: TGTGCCAGCAGTTACACGATGAACACTGAAGCTTTCTTT.

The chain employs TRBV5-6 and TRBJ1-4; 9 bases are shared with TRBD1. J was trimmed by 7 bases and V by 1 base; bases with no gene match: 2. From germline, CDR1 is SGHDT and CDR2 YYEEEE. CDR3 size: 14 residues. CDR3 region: CASSLWDRVEKLFF. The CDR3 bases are TGTGCCAGCAGCTTGTGGGACAGGGTTGAAAAACTGTTTTTT.

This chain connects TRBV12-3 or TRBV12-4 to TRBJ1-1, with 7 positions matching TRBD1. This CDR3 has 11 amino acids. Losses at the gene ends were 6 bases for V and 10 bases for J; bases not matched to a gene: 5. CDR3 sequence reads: CASRRTGVAFF. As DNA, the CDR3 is TGTGCCAGCAGACGCACAGGGGTAGCTTTCTTT.

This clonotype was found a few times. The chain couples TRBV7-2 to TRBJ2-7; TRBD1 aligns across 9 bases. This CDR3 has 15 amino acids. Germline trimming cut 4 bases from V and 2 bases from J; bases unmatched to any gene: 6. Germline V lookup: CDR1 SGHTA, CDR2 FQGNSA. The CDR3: CASSSTGGRTYEQYF. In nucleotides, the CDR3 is TGTGCCAGCAGCTCAACAGGGGGCAGGACCTACGAGCAGTACTTC.

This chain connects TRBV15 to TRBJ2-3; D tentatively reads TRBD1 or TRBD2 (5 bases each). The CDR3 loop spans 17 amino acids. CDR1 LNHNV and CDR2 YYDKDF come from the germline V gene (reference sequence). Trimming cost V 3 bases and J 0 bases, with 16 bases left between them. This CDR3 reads CATSSPGRDFSTDTQYF. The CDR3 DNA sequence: TGTGCCACCAGCAGCCCGGGGCGCGACTTTAGCACAGATACGCAGTATTTT.

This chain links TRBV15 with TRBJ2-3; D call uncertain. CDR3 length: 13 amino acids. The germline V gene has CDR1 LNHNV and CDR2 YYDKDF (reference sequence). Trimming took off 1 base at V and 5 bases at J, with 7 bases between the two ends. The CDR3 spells CATSRAARDTQYF. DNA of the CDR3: TGTGCCACCAGCAGAGCGGCCAGAGATACGCAGTATTTT.

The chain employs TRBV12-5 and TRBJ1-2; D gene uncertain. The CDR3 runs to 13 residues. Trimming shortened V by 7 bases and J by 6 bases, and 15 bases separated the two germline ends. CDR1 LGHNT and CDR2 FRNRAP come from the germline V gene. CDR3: CASVPGPSDGYTF. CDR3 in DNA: TGTGCTAGTGTCCCCGGGCCTTCCGATGGCTACACCTTC.

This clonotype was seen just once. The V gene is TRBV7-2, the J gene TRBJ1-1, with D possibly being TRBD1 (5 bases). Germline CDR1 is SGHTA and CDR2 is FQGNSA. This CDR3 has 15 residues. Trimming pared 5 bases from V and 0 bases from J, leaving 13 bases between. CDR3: CASSHRQRLNTEAFF. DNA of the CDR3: TGTGCCAGCAGCCACCGACAGAGACTGAACACTGAAGCTTTCTTT.

The CDR3 spells CAISEETSNTEAFF. The CDR3 DNA reads as TGTGCCATCAGTGAAGAGACATCGAACACTGAAGCTTTCTTT. The rearrangement uses TRBV10-3 and TRBJ1-1, with D unclear. The germline V gene encodes CDR1 ENHRY and CDR2 SYGVKD. V was trimmed by 3 bases and J by 1 base, leaving 9 bases between them. The CDR3 covers 14 residues.

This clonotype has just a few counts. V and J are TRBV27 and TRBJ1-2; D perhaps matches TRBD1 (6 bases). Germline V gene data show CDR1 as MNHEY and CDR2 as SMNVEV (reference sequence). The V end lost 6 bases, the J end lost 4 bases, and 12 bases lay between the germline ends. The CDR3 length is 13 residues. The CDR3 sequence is CASRVDRSYGYTF. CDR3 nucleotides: TGTGCCAGCAGGGTCGACAGGAGCTATGGCTACACCTTC.

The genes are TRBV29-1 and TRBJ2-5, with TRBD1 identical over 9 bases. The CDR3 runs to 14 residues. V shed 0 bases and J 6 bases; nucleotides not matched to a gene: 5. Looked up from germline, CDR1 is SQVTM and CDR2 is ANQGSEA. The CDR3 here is CSVEETGGGKTQYF. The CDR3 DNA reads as TGCAGCGTTGAAGAAACAGGGGGCGGGAAGACCCAGTACTTC.

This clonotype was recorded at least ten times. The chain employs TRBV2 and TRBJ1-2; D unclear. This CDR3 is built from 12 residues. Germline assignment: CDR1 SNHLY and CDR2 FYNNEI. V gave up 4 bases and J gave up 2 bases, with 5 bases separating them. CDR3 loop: CASSVRNYGYTF. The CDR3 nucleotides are TGTGCCAGCAGTGTAAGAAACTATGGCTACACCTTC.

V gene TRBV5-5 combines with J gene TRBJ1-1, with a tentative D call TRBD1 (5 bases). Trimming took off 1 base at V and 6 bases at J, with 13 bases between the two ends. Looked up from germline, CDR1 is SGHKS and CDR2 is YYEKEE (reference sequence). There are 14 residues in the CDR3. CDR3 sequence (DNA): TGTGCCAGCAGCTTGTTGGCAGGGTCCTCTGAAGCTTTCTTT. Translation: CASSLLAGSSEAFF. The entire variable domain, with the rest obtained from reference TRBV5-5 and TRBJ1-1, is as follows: DAGVTQSPTHLIKTRGQQVTLRCSPISGHKSVSWYQQVLGQGPQFIFQYYEKEERGRGNFPDRFSARQFPNYSSELNVNALLLGDSALYLCASSLLAGSSEAFFGQGTRLTVV.

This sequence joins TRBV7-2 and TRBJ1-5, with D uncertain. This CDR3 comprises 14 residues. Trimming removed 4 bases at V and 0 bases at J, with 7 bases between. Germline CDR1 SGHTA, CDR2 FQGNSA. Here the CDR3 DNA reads TGTGCCAGCAGCTATTACGGTAGCAATCAGCCCCAGCATTTT. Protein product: CASSYYGSNQPQHF.

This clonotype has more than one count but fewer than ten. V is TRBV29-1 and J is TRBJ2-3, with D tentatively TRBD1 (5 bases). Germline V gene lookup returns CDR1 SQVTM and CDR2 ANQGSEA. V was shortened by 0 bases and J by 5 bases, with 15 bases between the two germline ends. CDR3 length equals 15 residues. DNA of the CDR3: TGCAGCGTTGAAGACAGAGACAGTTCGTTAGATACGCAGTATTTT. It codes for CSVEDRDSSLDTQYF.

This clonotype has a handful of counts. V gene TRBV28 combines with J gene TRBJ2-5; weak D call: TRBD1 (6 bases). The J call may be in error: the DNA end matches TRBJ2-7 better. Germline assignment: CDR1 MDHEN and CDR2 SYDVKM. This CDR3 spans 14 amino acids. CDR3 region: CASSLPGHDYEQYF. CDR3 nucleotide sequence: TGTGCCAGCAGTTTACCGGGACACGATTACGAGCAGTACTTC.

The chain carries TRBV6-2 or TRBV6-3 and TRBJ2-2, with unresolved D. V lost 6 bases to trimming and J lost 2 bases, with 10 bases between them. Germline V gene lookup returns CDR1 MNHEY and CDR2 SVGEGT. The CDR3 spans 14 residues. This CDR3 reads CASSSFLNTGELFF. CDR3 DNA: TGTGCCAGCAGCTCTTTTCTTAACACCGGGGAGCTGTTTTTT.

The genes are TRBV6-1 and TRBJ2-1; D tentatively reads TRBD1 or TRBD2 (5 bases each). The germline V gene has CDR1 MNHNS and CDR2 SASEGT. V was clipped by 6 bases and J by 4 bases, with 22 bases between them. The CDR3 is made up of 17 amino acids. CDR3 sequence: CASRRGVLRGPYNEQFF. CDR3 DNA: TGTGCCAGCAGGAGAGGGGTCCTAAGAGGTCCTTACAATGAGCAGTTCTTC.

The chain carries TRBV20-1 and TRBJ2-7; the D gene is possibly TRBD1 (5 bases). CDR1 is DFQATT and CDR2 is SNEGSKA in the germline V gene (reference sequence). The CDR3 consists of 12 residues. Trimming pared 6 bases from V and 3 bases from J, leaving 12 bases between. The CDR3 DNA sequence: TGCAGTGCCCTGACAGAAGGCTACGAGCAGTACTTC. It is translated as CSALTEGYEQYF.

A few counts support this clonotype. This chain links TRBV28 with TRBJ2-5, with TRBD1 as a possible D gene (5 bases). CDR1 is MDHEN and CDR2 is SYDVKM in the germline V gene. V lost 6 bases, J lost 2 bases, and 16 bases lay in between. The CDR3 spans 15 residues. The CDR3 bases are TGTGCCAGCAGCCCTCCTAGGGGCGTACAAGAGACCCAGTACTTC. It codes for CASSPPRGVQETQYF.

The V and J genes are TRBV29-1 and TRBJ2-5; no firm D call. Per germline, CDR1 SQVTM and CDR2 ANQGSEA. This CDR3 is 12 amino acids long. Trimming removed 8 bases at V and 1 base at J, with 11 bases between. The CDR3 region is CSTGRLQETQYF. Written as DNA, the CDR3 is TGCAGCACTGGAAGGCTCCAAGAGACCCAGTACTTC.

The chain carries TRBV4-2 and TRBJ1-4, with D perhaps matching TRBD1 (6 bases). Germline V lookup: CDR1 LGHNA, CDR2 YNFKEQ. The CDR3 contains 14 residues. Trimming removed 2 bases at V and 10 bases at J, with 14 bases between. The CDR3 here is CASSQHRDGGKLFF. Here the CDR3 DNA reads TGTGCCAGCAGCCAACACAGGGATGGGGGAAAACTGTTTTTT.

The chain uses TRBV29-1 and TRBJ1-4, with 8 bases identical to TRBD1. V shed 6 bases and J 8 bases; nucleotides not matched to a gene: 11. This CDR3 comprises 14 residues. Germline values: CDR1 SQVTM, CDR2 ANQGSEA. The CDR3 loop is CSVERTGTGEKLFF. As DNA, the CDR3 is TGCAGCGTGGAAAGGACAGGGACGGGGGAAAAACTGTTTTTT.

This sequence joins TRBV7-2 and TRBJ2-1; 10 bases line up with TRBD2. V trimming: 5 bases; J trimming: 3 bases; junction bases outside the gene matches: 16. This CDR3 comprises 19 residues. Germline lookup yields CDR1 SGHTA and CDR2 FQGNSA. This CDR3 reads CASSPRSYYSGGIYNEQFF. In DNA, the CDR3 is TGTGCCAGCAGCCCGCGCTCTTATTATAGCGGGGGGATCTACAATGAGCAGTTCTTC.

The CDR3 region is CASSLVWYEQYF. The CDR3 DNA follows: TGCGCCAGCAGCTTGGTGTGGTACGAGCAGTACTTC. The chain carries TRBV5-1 and TRBJ2-7, with D uncertain. Trimming shortened V by 0 bases and J by 4 bases, and 5 bases separated the two germline ends. The CDR3 length is 12 residues. Germline V lookup: CDR1 SGHRS, CDR2 YFSETQ.